A selection of T cell receptor beta chains follows, all from one sample in a study of response to subunit inactivated influenza vaccine. Each CDR3 protein gets one entry after TCRdb re-called the RT-PCR reads with MiXCR. The table lists 500,000 or so distinct CDR3 sequences, more than 15% of them singletons, with about 3% in the top ten. This material consisted of CD4+ T cells sorted from PBMCs, taken around 25 months after vaccination. These receptors were obtained from a man between 50 and 75 years old who received an inactivated influenza vaccine. CDR3s include the opening cysteine and the closing phenylalanine or tryptophan. The D gene is left open where the match is weak. Some rows mark clone size as missing; the rest say once, few, many or name a class of expanded clone.

D	V	size	J	CDR3	DNA
TRBD1	TRBV12-3/TRBV12-4	few	TRBJ2-7	CASRLGGQGVAYEQYF	TGTGCCAGCAGGTTGGGGGGACAGGGAGTGGCCTACGAGCAGTACTTC
-	TRBV14	few	TRBJ2-3	CASSPLRAFTDTQYF	TGTGCCAGCAGCCCCCTCAGGGCTTTCACAGATACGCAGTATTTT
-	TRBV6-2/TRBV6-3	few	TRBJ2-6	CASIRDSGANVLTF	TGTGCCAGCATCAGGGACTCTGGGGCCAACGTCCTGACTTTC
TRBD1	TRBV19	few	TRBJ1-5	CASTKAGGPGQPQHF	TGTGCCAGTACTAAGGCAGGGGGGCCGGGGCAGCCCCAGCATTTT
TRBD2	TRBV28	many	TRBJ2-2	CASHSGVTGELFF	TGTGCCAGCCATAGCGGGGTCACCGGGGAGCTGTTTTTT
-	TRBV19	few	TRBJ2-4	CASSPIRGYGAKNIQYF	TGTGCCAGTAGCCCGATCCGGGGGTATGGGGCCAAAAACATTCAGTACTTC
TRBD1	TRBV2	-	TRBJ2-1	CASGDRNYNEQFF	TGTGCCAGCGGGGACAGAAACTACAATGAGCAGTTCTTC
TRBD1	TRBV6-2/TRBV6-3	-	TRBJ2-3	CASSRGTGGIDTDTQYF	TGTGCCAGCAGCCGCGGGACAGGGGGCATAGACACAGATACGCAGTATTTT
-	TRBV6-4	few	TRBJ2-3	CASSEGPGGTQYF	TGTGCCAGCAGTGAAGGGCCCGGTGGTACGCAGTATTTT
-	TRBV27	-	TRBJ2-2	CASRRQAGTSGELFF	TGTGCCAGCCGTCGGCAGGCAGGGACGAGCGGGGAGCTGTTTTTT
TRBD1	TRBV5-1	many	TRBJ2-2	CASSTDRHTGELFF	TGCGCCAGCAGTACGGACAGGCACACCGGGGAGCTGTTTTTT
TRBD2	TRBV20-1	-	TRBJ2-5	CSVRTRNDETQYF	TGCAGTGTCCGGACTAGAAACGACGAGACCCAGTACTTC
-	TRBV11-2	few	TRBJ2-2	CASSWGTFQTGELFF	TGTGCCAGCAGCTGGGGGACTTTCCAGACCGGGGAGCTGTTTTTT
-	TRBV20-1	many	TRBJ2-7	CSARIAYAGRNPYEQYF	TGCAGTGCTAGAATCGCGTATGCAGGGAGGAATCCCTACGAGCAGTACTTC
-	TRBV10-3	few	TRBJ2-7	CALGRDAYEQYF	TGTGCCCTCGGCAGGGACGCCTACGAGCAGTACTTC
-	TRBV15	once	TRBJ2-5	CATSRVLGLADQETQYF	TGTGCCACCAGCAGAGTGTTGGGGTTAGCGGACCAAGAGACCCAGTACTTC
TRBD1	TRBV19	-	TRBJ2-7	CASSPTGTSYEQYF	TGTGCCAGTAGCCCGACAGGGACATCCTACGAGCAGTACTTC
TRBD2	TRBV7-6	-	TRBJ2-5	CASSLGRLAGVGETQYF	TGTGCCAGCAGCTTAGGCCGACTAGCGGGAGTGGGAGAGACCCAGTACTTC
-	TRBV7-8	few	TRBJ1-6	CASSRSGRSSYNSPLHF	TGTGCCAGCAGTCGGAGCGGGAGAAGCTCCTATAATTCACCCCTCCACTTT
-	TRBV27	-	TRBJ2-3	CASSFQFTDTQYF	TGTGCCAGCAGTTTCCAATTCACAGATACGCAGTATTTT
-	TRBV19	few	TRBJ2-1	CASSAQTGLNEQFF	TGTGCCAGTAGTGCACAGACAGGTCTTAATGAGCAGTTCTTC
-	TRBV7-2	-	TRBJ2-7	CASSLASAATYEQYF	TGTGCCAGCAGCTTAGCGTCGGCGGCTACCTACGAGCAGTACTTC
-	TRBV5-1	-	TRBJ1-1	CASSLSPTNTEAFF	TGCGCCAGCAGCTTATCCCCGACGAACACTGAAGCTTTCTTT
-	TRBV20-1	-	TRBJ1-2	CSAPGQLLANYGYTF	TGCAGTGCCCCGGGACAACTCCTAGCTAACTATGGCTACACCTTC
-	TRBV27	few	TRBJ2-3	CASSRLPADTQYF	TGTGCCAGCAGCCGCCTCCCGGCAGATACGCAGTATTTT
-	TRBV9	-	TRBJ2-2	CASSAEAATGELFF	TGTGCCAGCAGCGCAGAAGCGGCCACCGGGGAGCTGTTTTTT
TRBD2	TRBV14	few	TRBJ2-1	CASSRSGRINNEQFF	TGTGCCAGCAGCCGGAGCGGGAGGATTAACAATGAGCAGTTCTTC
-	TRBV5-1	few	TRBJ1-1	CASSLDSTRNTEAFF	TGCGCCAGCAGCTTGGATAGCACTAGGAACACTGAAGCTTTCTTT
TRBD1	TRBV24-1	many	TRBJ2-7	CATSDPDRNPYEQYF	TGTGCCACCAGTGATCCGGACAGGAACCCCTACGAGCAGTACTTC
TRBD2	TRBV6-4	-	TRBJ2-1	CASSAGLASPSYNEQFF	TGTGCCAGCAGTGCCGGACTAGCGTCACCCTCCTACAATGAGCAGTTCTTC
-	TRBV7-9	few	TRBJ2-7	CASSLEQMSEQYF	TGTGCCAGCAGCTTAGAACAGATGAGCGAGCAGTACTTC
-	TRBV20-1	few	TRBJ1-6	CSAMDGENSPLHF	TGCAGTGCCATGGACGGAGAGAATTCACCCCTCCACTTT